This T cell receptor (beta chain) was recorded in a study of shared clonotypes between healthy human individuals. Study context: Each donor's CD4 naive and CD4 memory cells filled three plates apiece, CD8 naive two, and CD8 memory one.

CDR3 length equals 15 residues. V was trimmed by 0 bases and J by 2 bases, leaving 8 bases between them. Per germline, CDR1 MGHRA and CDR2 YSYEKL. Clones were sequenced by immunoSEQ multiplex PCR, and TCRdb holds only the in-frame ones, with some missing. The table lists around 2.3 million clones, roughly 95% of them singletons. Only one count was recorded for this clone. Study donors comprised healthy, HIV-negative adults devoid of recent acute infection or vaccination. CD45RA-negative memory and CD45RA+ naive subsets were split from the CD4+ cells. The chain carries TRBV4-1 and TRBJ1-5; D is ambiguous. The TCR sequence derives from a man younger than 35 in good health. The sample taken for sequencing was naive CD4+ T cells sorted from blood. Subset given: CD45RA+ positively selected. The CDR3 nucleotides are TGCGCCAGCAGCCAAGATTGGCAGGGCAATCAGCCCCAGCATTTT. The encoded protein is CASSQDWQGNQPQHF.